Given below is one TCR beta chain in context. Some clones are missing from TCRdb's copy, which holds only in-frame ones; the method was immunoSEQ multiplex PCR. The sample shows approximately 500,000 clones, approximately 81% of them seen only once. This record belongs to a study of shared clonotypes between healthy human individuals. V lost 6 bases, J lost 4 bases, and 5 bases stayed unmatched. The CDR3 runs 14 residues. Germline V gene data show CDR1 as SGHAT and CDR2 as FQNNGV. The specimen was PBMCs. The TCR originated in a woman aged 40 to 49 in good health. Some clones in this sample may be carry-over from other donors' samples. The chain combines TRBV11-2 with TRBJ2-5; TRBD2 agrees at 10 bases. The CDR3 DNA is TGTGCCAGCAGTGTAGCGGGAGGTGGAGAGACCCAGTACTTC. Translation: CASSVAGGGETQYF.